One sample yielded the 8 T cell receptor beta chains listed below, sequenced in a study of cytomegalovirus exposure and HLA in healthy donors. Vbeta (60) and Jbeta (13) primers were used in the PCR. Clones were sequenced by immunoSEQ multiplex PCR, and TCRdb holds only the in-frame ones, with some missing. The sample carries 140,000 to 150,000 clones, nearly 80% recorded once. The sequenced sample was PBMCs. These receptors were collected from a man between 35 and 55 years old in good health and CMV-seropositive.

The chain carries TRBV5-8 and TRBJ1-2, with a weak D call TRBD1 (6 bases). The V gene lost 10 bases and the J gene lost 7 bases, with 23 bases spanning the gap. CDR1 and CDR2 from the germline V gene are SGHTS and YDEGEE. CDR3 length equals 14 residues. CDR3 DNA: TGTGCCCTTCTCCAGGGACAACGGATGAGTGGCTACACCTTC. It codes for CALLQGQRMSGYTF.

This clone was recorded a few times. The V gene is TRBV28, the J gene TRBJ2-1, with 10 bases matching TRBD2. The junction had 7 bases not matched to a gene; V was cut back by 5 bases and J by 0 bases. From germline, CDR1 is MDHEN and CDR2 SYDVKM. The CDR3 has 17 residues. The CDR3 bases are TGTGCCAGCAGTGGGGGGGGACTAGCGATCTCCTACAATGAGCAGTTCTTC. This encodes CASSGGGLAISYNEQFF.

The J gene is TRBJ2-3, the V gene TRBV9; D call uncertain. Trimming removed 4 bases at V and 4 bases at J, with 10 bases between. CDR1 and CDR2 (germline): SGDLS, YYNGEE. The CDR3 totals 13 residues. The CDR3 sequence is CASSPRGPDTQYF. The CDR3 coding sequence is TGTGCCAGCAGCCCCCGCGGTCCAGATACGCAGTATTTT.

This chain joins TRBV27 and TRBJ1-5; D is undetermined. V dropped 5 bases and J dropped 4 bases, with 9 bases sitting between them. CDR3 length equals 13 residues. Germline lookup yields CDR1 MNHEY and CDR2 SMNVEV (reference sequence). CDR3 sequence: CASSGGYNQPQHF. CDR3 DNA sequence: TGTGCCAGCAGTGGAGGGTATAATCAGCCCCAGCATTTT.

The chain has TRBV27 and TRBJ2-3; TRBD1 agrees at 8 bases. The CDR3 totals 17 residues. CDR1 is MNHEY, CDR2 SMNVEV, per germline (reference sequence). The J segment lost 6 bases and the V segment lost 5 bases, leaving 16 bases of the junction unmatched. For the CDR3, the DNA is TGTGCCAGCAGTCTCAAACCACCGGGACAGGCGAGCGATACGCAGTATTTT. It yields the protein CASSLKPPGQASDTQYF.

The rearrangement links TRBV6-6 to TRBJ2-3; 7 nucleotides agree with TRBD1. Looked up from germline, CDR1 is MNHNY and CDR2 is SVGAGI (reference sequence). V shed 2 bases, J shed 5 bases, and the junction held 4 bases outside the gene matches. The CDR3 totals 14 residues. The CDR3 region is CASSYPQGEDTQYF. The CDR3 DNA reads TGTGCCAGCAGTTACCCGCAGGGGGAAGATACGCAGTATTTT.

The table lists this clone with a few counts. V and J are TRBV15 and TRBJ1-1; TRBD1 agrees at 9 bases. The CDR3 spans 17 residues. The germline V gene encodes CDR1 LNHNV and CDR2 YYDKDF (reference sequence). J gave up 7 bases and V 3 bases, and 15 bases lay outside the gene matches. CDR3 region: CATSRYGTGQKRGEAFF. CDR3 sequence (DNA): TGTGCCACCAGCAGGTACGGGACAGGGCAGAAGAGGGGTGAAGCTTTCTTT. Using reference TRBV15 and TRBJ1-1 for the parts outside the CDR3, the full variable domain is DAMVIQNPRYQVTQFGKPVTLSCSQTLNHNVMYWYQQKSSQAPKLLFHYYDKDFNNEADTPDNFQSRRPNTSFCFLDIRSPGLGDTAMYLCATSRYGTGQKRGEAFFGQGTRLTVV.

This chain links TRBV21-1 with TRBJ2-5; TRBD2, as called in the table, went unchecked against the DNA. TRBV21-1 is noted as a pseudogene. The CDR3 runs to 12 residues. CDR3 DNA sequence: TGTGCCAGCATCCTTCTACTAGAGACCCAGTACTTC. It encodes CASILLLETQYF.